These 14 T cell receptor beta chains share one sample of origin, sequenced in a study of OX40 agonist ivuxolimab in advanced cancers. TCRdb's table, derived via immunoSEQ multiplex PCR, lists solely in-frame clones and lacks some. The sample holds 25,000 to 30,000 clones; roughly 87% are singletons and the top ten take 13% to 15%. The source material was CD4+ or CD8+ T cells sorted from blood, sampled in a trial of the OX40 agonist ivuxolimab. These TCRs come from an adult with an advanced solid tumor such as melanoma, head and neck, liver or kidney cancer.

The chain uses TRBV5-4 and TRBJ1-4, with D hard to call. V lost 0 bases and J lost 8, with 8 bases in between. Germline loops: CDR1 SGHNT, CDR2 YYREEE (reference sequence). CDR3 length equals 13 residues. The CDR3: CASSLGRAEKLFF. CDR3 nucleotide sequence: TGTGCCAGCAGCTTGGGTAGGGCGGAAAAACTGTTTTTT.

This clone was seen a few times. This chain links TRBV7-9 with TRBJ2-3, with D hard to call. CDR1 is SEHNR, CDR2 FQNEAQ, per germline (reference sequence). The CDR3 extends over 13 amino acids. V was clipped by 3 bases and J by 4 bases, with 8 bases between them. CDR3 bases: TGTGCCAGCAGCTTCGGTGGGGCAGATACGCAGTATTTT. It encodes CASSFGGADTQYF.

The chain recombines TRBV4-1 with TRBJ2-2, with a weak D call TRBD2 (5 bases). The CDR3 length is 13 residues. Germline CDR1 MGHRA, CDR2 YSYEKL. Trimming took off 3 bases at V and 5 bases at J, with 7 bases between the two ends. CDR3 bases: TGCGCCAGCAGCCACGGGGTTACCGGGGAGCTGTTTTTT. This encodes CASSHGVTGELFF.

The V gene is TRBV2, the J gene TRBJ1-2; no definite D call. The CDR3 spans 13 residues. V gave up 2 bases and J gave up 4 bases, with 8 bases separating them. From germline, CDR1 is SNHLY and CDR2 FYNNEI. CDR3 sequence: CASSEMFSYGYTF. CDR3 nucleotide sequence: TGTGCCAGCAGTGAAATGTTTTCCTATGGCTACACCTTC.

The J gene is TRBJ2-2, the V gene TRBV7-6, with TRBD2 identical over 7 bases. V gave up 4 bases and J gave up 1 base; unmatched junction bases: 6. Looked up from germline, CDR1 is SGHVS and CDR2 is FNYEAQ. The CDR3 runs 16 residues. The CDR3 nucleotides read TGTGCCAGCAGCTCCCCTAGCGGAGTGAACACCGGGGAGCTGTTTTTT. Translation: CASSSPSGVNTGELFF. The full variable domain, completed using reference TRBV7-6 and TRBJ2-2, is GAGVSQSPRYKVTKRGQDVALRCDPISGHVSLYWYRQALGQGPEFLTYFNYEAQQDKSGLPNDRFSAERPEGSISTLTIQRTEQRDSAMYRCASSSPSGVNTGELFFGEGSRLTVL.

The chain has TRBV7-9 and TRBJ2-1; 10 bases fit TRBD2. The CDR3 loop spans 18 amino acids. Germline V CDR1 and CDR2: SEHNR, FQNEAQ (reference sequence). Losses at the gene ends were 7 bases for V and 8 bases for J; bases not matched to a gene: 20. CDR3: CASNYASGSAATGYEQFF. In DNA form, the CDR3 reads TGTGCCAGCAACTACGCTAGCGGGAGTGCCGCGACTGGGTATGAGCAGTTCTTC.

The chain has TRBV7-3 and TRBJ2-1, with 10 bases aligning to TRBD2. Trimming at V came to 2 bases and at J to 5 bases, leaving 6 bases not matched to a gene. This CDR3 is built from 16 residues. Germline V CDR1 and CDR2: SGHTA, FQGTGA. CDR3 in amino acids: CASSLGLAGVNNEQFF. The CDR3, as DNA: TGTGCCAGCAGCTTAGGGCTAGCGGGAGTAAACAATGAGCAGTTCTTC.

This clone occurred once. V gene TRBV9 combines with J gene TRBJ2-1, with TRBD1 as a possible D gene (6 bases). V lost 0 bases and J lost 2, with 15 bases in between. Germline loops: CDR1 SGDLS, CDR2 YYNGEE. This CDR3 is 17 amino acids long. Here the CDR3 reads CASSVEGDPITYNEQFF. The CDR3 DNA sequence: TGTGCCAGCAGCGTAGAGGGGGACCCAATCACCTACAATGAGCAGTTCTTC.

The chain couples TRBV6-6 to TRBJ2-1, with D hard to call. V was clipped by 7 bases and J by 9 bases, with 22 bases between them. The CDR3 covers 15 residues. Germline V gives CDR1 MNHNY, CDR2 SVGAGI (reference sequence). CDR3 nucleotides: TGTGCCAGCACCGAGTCGGCTAGTCGGTTCGGTGAGCAGTTCTTC. This encodes CASTESASRFGEQFF.

The rearrangement links TRBV11-2 to TRBJ1-1; the D is unclear. Looked up from germline, CDR1 is SGHAT and CDR2 is FQNNGV. Trimming took 1 base from V and 0 from J, leaving 9 bases between them. This CDR3 spans 15 amino acids. The CDR3 DNA sequence: TGTGCCAGCAGCTTAGGGATGAGGTTGAACACTGAAGCTTTCTTT. Translating it yields CASSLGMRLNTEAFF.

The V gene is TRBV14, the J gene TRBJ2-7, with 11 bases identical to TRBD1. This CDR3 has 13 residues. Unmatched junction bases numbered 4, after V lost 6 bases and J lost 6 bases. The V gene's germline CDR1 is SGHDN and CDR2 FVKESK. DNA for the CDR3: TGTGCCAGCAGGGACAGGGGGCTCGGCGAGCAGTACTTC. This sequence encodes CASRDRGLGEQYF.

This chain connects TRBV19 to TRBJ2-7; the D gene could be TRBD1 or TRBD2 (5 bases each). Germline values: CDR1 LNHDA, CDR2 SQIVND (reference sequence). V dropped 6 bases and J dropped 6 bases, with 9 bases sitting between them. The CDR3 has 11 amino acids. The CDR3, as DNA: TGTGCCAGTAGCCAGGGACGCGAGCAGTACTTC. Protein sequence: CASSQGREQYF.

The rearrangement links TRBV4-1 to TRBJ2-7; D is tentatively TRBD1 or TRBD2 (6 bases each). This CDR3 region has 14 residues. V was pared by 5 bases and J by 4 bases, with 15 bases between. Germline lookup yields CDR1 MGHRA and CDR2 YSYEKL. CDR3 amino acids: CASSYPGGGYEQYF. The CDR3 region has the DNA TGCGCCAGCAGCTACCCCGGGGGCGGGTACGAGCAGTACTTC.

The J gene is TRBJ2-1, the V gene TRBV5-1, with D maybe TRBD2 (5 bases). The CDR3 is made up of 16 amino acids. The ends were cut back, 1 base at V and 0 bases at J, with 11 bases in the middle. CDR1 is SGHRS and CDR2 is YFSETQ in the germline V gene. Here the CDR3 DNA reads TGCGCCAGCAGCTTGTTTGCGGGTAGCTCCTACAATGAGCAGTTCTTC. Translation: CASSLFAGSSYNEQFF.